What follows are 24 T cell receptor beta chains derived from one specimen sequenced in a study of cytomegalovirus exposure and HLA in healthy donors. Some clones are missing from TCRdb's copy, which holds only in-frame ones; the method was immunoSEQ multiplex PCR. The sample lists roughly 64,000 clones, roughly 94% occurring once. The sequencing input was PBMCs. The receptor set was obtained from a woman in her late teens or twenties in good health and CMV-seropositive.

The CDR3 loop is CSGVTSASQETQYF. The CDR3 DNA sequence: TGCAGCGGCGTGACTAGCGCGAGCCAAGAGACCCAGTACTTC. The chain employs TRBV29-1 and TRBJ2-5, with 8 bases lining up with TRBD2. Germline assignment: CDR1 SQVTM and CDR2 ANQGSEA. This CDR3 contains 14 residues. J lost 1 base, V lost 7 bases, and 8 bases had no gene match.

V and J are TRBV5-8 and TRBJ2-3, with TRBD2 matching over 8 bases. There are 16 residues in the CDR3. CDR1 is SGHTS and CDR2 is YDEGEE in the germline V gene. V lost 4 bases to trimming and J lost 1 base; unmatched junction nucleotides: 8. The CDR3 spells CASSPGGDGGTDTQYF. DNA of the CDR3: TGTGCCAGCAGCCCGGGGGGGGACGGCGGCACAGATACGCAGTATTTT.

The chain couples TRBV10-3 to TRBJ2-1; 8 bases fit TRBD1. V was clipped by 3 bases and J by 8 bases; unmatched bases: 9. CDR1 and CDR2 from the germline V gene are ENHRY and SYGVKD. This CDR3 has 15 residues. CDR3 sequence (DNA): TGTGCCATCAGTGAAAGGACAGGGAACAACTATGAGCAGTTCTTC. Translated: CAISERTGNNYEQFF.

The chain has TRBV29-1 and TRBJ2-7, with D possibly matching TRBD1 (5 bases). The V end lost 7 bases, the J end lost 2 bases, and 12 bases lay between the germline ends. Germline assignment: CDR1 SQVTM and CDR2 ANQGSEA. The CDR3 runs to 12 residues. The CDR3 loop reads CSASGKAYEQYF. CDR3 sequence (DNA): TGCAGCGCCTCAGGGAAGGCCTACGAGCAGTACTTC.

The chain has TRBV5-1 and TRBJ2-1; D is perhaps TRBD2 (5 bases). Germline V CDR1 and CDR2: SGHRS, YFSETQ. CDR3 length equals 13 residues. V lost 2 bases and J 5 bases, leaving 8 bases between the germline ends. The CDR3 nucleotides read TGCGCCAGCAGCTTCGGACTGGACAATGAGCAGTTCTTC. Translation: CASSFGLDNEQFF.

This chain joins TRBV2 and TRBJ2-1, with 11 positions matching TRBD2. The trim removed 7 bases at V and 9 bases at J, leaving 11 bases unmatched. This CDR3 contains 15 residues. Germline V lookup: CDR1 SNHLY, CDR2 FYNNEI. Here the CDR3 DNA reads TGTGCCAGCACGCCGGGGCTAGCGGGAGGCACTGAGCAGTTCTTC. Translated: CASTPGLAGGTEQFF.

A single count supports this clone. The V call is TRBV7-9, the J call TRBJ2-1; 9 positions agree with TRBD1. V dropped 5 bases and J dropped 12; count of bases not matched to a gene: 14. Germline lookup yields CDR1 SEHNR and CDR2 FQNEAQ (reference sequence). This CDR3 region has 15 residues. The CDR3 loop is CASSLPGQGQVGQFF. Here the CDR3 DNA reads TGTGCCAGCAGCCTCCCCGGACAGGGGCAGGTTGGGCAGTTCTTC.

This CDR3 reads CASSLADRGRYEQYF. CDR3 sequence (DNA): TGCGCCAGCAGCTTGGCGGACAGGGGACGATACGAGCAGTACTTC. The rearrangement uses TRBV5-1 and TRBJ2-7; 9 nucleotides match TRBD1. The CDR3 runs to 15 residues. V was clipped by 0 bases and J by 4 bases; unmatched bases: 5. Germline V lookup: CDR1 SGHRS, CDR2 YFSETQ. The full variable domain, in which reference TRBV5-1 and TRBJ2-7 provide the parts outside the CDR3, is KAGVTQTPRYLIKTRGQQVTLSCSPISGHRSVSWYQQTPGQGLQFLFEYFSETQRNKGNFPGRFSGRQFSNSRSEMNVSTLELGDSALYLCASSLADRGRYEQYFGPGTRLTVT.

The chain has TRBV4-2 and TRBJ1-2, with 9 bases aligning to TRBD1. In germline, CDR1 is LGHNA, CDR2 YNFKEQ. V trimming: 3 bases; J trimming: 1 base; junction bases outside the gene matches: 6. This CDR3 contains 16 residues. The CDR3 coding sequence is TGTGCCAGCAGCCAGGGACAGGGCACGAATAACTATGGCTACACCTTC. Residues: CASSQGQGTNNYGYTF.

The chain combines TRBV30 with TRBJ1-6, with D tentatively TRBD1 (5 bases). CDR1 GTSNPN and CDR2 SVGIG come from the germline V gene (reference sequence). V was shortened by 0 bases and J by 0 bases, with 12 bases between the two germline ends. This CDR3 is 17 amino acids long. The CDR3 nucleotides are TGTGCCTGGAGTGTAGGACGACAGAGCTCCTATAATTCACCCCTCCACTTT. Protein: CAWSVGRQSSYNSPLHF.

This rearrangement joins TRBV18 to TRBJ2-1; a weak D match, TRBD1 (5 bases). CDR1 and CDR2 from the germline V gene are KGHSH and LQKENI. V gave up 3 bases and J gave up 4 bases, with 13 bases separating them. The CDR3 has 15 amino acids. For the CDR3, the DNA is TGTGCCAGCTCACCTTCCCCGACAGATTACAATGAGCAGTTCTTC. Its protein is CASSPSPTDYNEQFF. Using reference TRBV18 and TRBJ2-1 for the parts outside the CDR3, the full variable domain is NAGVMQNPRHLVRRRGQEARLRCSPMKGHSHVYWYRQLPEEGLKFMVYLQKENIIDESGMPKERFSAEFPKEGPSILRIQQVVRGDSAAYFCASSPSPTDYNEQFFGPGTRLTVL.

This chain joins TRBV5-1 and TRBJ2-1, with TRBD2 matching 10 bases. Trimming took 1 base from V and 4 from J; bases not matched to a gene: 14. CDR1 is SGHRS, CDR2 YFSETQ, per germline. The CDR3 is made up of 19 amino acids. The CDR3 sequence is CASSLPVAGGSGAYNEQFF. The DNA for the CDR3 is TGCGCCAGCAGCTTGCCGGTAGCGGGAGGCTCCGGGGCTTACAATGAGCAGTTCTTC.

The gene calls are TRBV6-1 and TRBJ1-6; TRBD1 might be the D (6 bases). Trimming stripped 3 bases from V and 0 bases from J, with 15 bases between. This CDR3 has 18 residues. CDR1 and CDR2 from the germline V gene are MNHNS and SASEGT. DNA of the CDR3: TGTGCCAGCAGTGACAGGGGCACATTGAGCTCCTATAATTCACCCCTCCACTTT. This sequence encodes CASSDRGTLSSYNSPLHF.

The V and J genes are TRBV9 and TRBJ1-2; 7 nucleotides line up with TRBD1. Germline values: CDR1 SGDLS, CDR2 YYNGEE. The CDR3 is 18 residues long. V dropped 3 bases and J dropped 0; count of bases not matched to a gene: 14. CDR3 DNA: TGTGCCAGCAGCGCTTCCGGGCGGCAGGGGGGAACTAACTATGGCTACACCTTC. Amino acid sequence: CASSASGRQGGTNYGYTF.

V and J are TRBV2 and TRBJ1-1; D remains unclear. CDR1 SNHLY and CDR2 FYNNEI come from the germline V gene. The CDR3 spans 12 residues. Trimming pared 2 bases from V and 4 bases from J, leaving 5 bases between. For the CDR3, the DNA is TGTGCCAGCAGTGAAACGGTCACTGAAGCTTTCTTT. It encodes CASSETVTEAFF.

In this sample, this clone turned up once. The rearrangement uses TRBV13 and TRBJ2-2, with D unclear. Germline CDR1 and CDR2: PRHDT and FYEKMQ (reference sequence). With 3 bases removed from V and 2 bases from J, the gap between germline ends came to 16 bases. The CDR3 consists of 17 residues. For the CDR3, the DNA is TGTGCCAGCAGCTTCCTGATTTCGGGTTCAAACACCGGGGAGCTGTTTTTT. It translates to CASSFLISGSNTGELFF.

The chain couples TRBV6-1 to TRBJ2-1; a weak D match, TRBD1 (5 bases). Germline V CDR1 and CDR2: MNHNS, SASEGT. The CDR3 runs to 13 residues. Trimming took 3 bases from V and 10 from J, leaving 13 bases between them. CDR3 loop: CASSEDGAGEQFF. The CDR3 nucleotides are TGTGCCAGCAGTGAGGATGGGGCCGGGGAGCAGTTCTTC.

The chain joins TRBV7-8 to TRBJ2-3, with TRBD1 as a possible D gene (6 bases). The CDR3 is 13 residues long. From germline, CDR1 is SGHVS and CDR2 FQNEAQ. The ends were cut back, 8 bases at V and 1 base at J, with 10 bases in the middle. The CDR3 DNA is TGTGCCAGCGGCGCAGGGGGCACAGATACGCAGTATTTT. This encodes CASGAGGTDTQYF.

CDR3 nucleotides: TGTGCCAGCAGTGAGGTCCTAGCGGGGGGGTTAGATACGCAGTATTTT. This codes for CASSEVLAGGLDTQYF. The rearrangement links TRBV6-1 to TRBJ2-3; 12 nucleotides match TRBD2. V shed 3 bases, J shed 5 bases, and the junction held 6 bases outside the gene matches. In germline, CDR1 is MNHNS, CDR2 SASEGT. The CDR3 loop spans 16 amino acids.

The chain employs TRBV5-1 and TRBJ2-5, with D possibly TRBD2 on 5 matching bases. The CDR3 is 12 residues long. The V gene's germline CDR1 is SGHRS and CDR2 YFSETQ. The ends were cut back, 7 bases at V and 5 bases at J, with 12 bases in the middle. CDR3 sequence reads: CASAGGSETQYF. CDR3 sequence (DNA): TGCGCCAGCGCAGGAGGTTCGGAGACCCAGTACTTC.

The chain combines TRBV7-3 with TRBJ2-3; 8 nucleotides align to TRBD2. The CDR3 covers 14 residues. CDR1 and CDR2 (germline): SGHTA, FQGTGA. The V gene end was trimmed by 11 bases and the J gene end by 9 bases; junction bases not matched to a gene: 16. Written as DNA, the CDR3 is TGTGCCTCAACGCCCTCAGCGGGAGAGCGAACGCAGTATTTT. It yields the protein CASTPSAGERTQYF. The variable domain in full, completed from reference TRBV7-3 and TRBJ2-3, reads GAGVSQTPSNKVTEKGKYVELRCDPISGHTALYWYRQSLGQGPEFLIYFQGTGAADDSGLPNDRFFAVRPEGSVSTLKIQRTERGDSAVYLCASTPSAGERTQYFGPGTRLTVL.

The chain carries TRBV4-3 and TRBJ1-2; TRBD1 might be the D (6 bases). The CDR3 contains 13 residues. V lost 2 bases and J lost 14, with 18 bases in between. Germline CDR1 reads LGHNA; CDR2 reads YSLEER. The CDR3 spells CASSQRPGVESTF. Here the CDR3 DNA reads TGCGCCAGCAGCCAACGGCCAGGGGTTGAATCTACCTTC.

The rearrangement joins TRBV27 to TRBJ2-3; D possibly corresponds to TRBD1 (6 bases). With 2 bases removed from V and 2 bases from J, the gap between germline ends came to 11 bases. Germline V gene data show CDR1 as MNHEY and CDR2 as SMNVEV (reference sequence). The CDR3 spans 15 residues. The CDR3 here is CASSLPDRFTDTQYF. In DNA form, the CDR3 reads TGTGCCAGCAGTTTACCAGACAGGTTCACAGATACGCAGTATTTT.

The rearrangement uses TRBV2 and TRBJ2-2, with 12 bases matching TRBD2. The germline V gene has CDR1 SNHLY and CDR2 FYNNEI. V dropped 5 bases and J dropped 4; count of bases not matched to a gene: 5. This CDR3 has 16 residues. CDR3 in DNA: TGTGCCAGCAGTTCCTCTAGCGGGGGGGTCACCGGGGAGCTGTTTTTT. It translates to CASSSSSGGVTGELFF.